Below are 3 T cell receptor beta chains sequenced from a single sample in a study of a mutant IDH1 vaccine in newly diagnosed glioma. No antigen has been identified for these receptors. Profiling relied on immunoSEQ multiplex PCR, and the TCRdb table lists in-frame clones only, not all of them. The sample shows around 55,000 clones, 75% to 85% of them seen only once. Time point noted: week 23, last vaccination. Topical imiquimod was applied with each vaccine dose, which held 300 ug of mutant IDH1 20-mer peptide. This specimen was PBMCs, taken from a glioma patient whose treatment included an IDH1 peptide vaccine. The receptors were sampled from a middle-aged man with glioma.

This clone has only a few counts. The chain joins TRBV6-1 to TRBJ2-6; D gene uncertain. V was pared by 1 base and J by 0 bases, with 4 bases between. This CDR3 has 15 residues. CDR1 and CDR2 from the germline V gene are MNHNS and SASEGT. CDR3 in DNA: TGTGCCAGCAGTGAAGAAACCTCTGGGGCCAACGTCCTGACTTTC. It codes for CASSEETSGANVLTF.

The rearrangement joins TRBV6-6 to TRBJ1-5, with 8 bases that match TRBD1. The CDR3 extends over 14 amino acids. CDR1 MNHNY and CDR2 SVGAGI come from the germline V gene (reference sequence). Trimming at V came to 8 bases and at J to 2 bases, leaving 5 bases not matched to a gene. This CDR3 is CASEQGAGNQPQHF. The DNA of the CDR3 is TGTGCCAGCGAGCAGGGGGCCGGCAATCAGCCCCAGCATTTT.

This chain links TRBV2 with TRBJ2-7; no clear D gene. This CDR3 region has 14 residues. Trimming removed 5 bases from V and 4 bases from J, with 15 bases in between. Germline lookup yields CDR1 SNHLY and CDR2 FYNNEI. The CDR3 DNA reads as TGTGCCAGCAGTCTTGCAGCCAACTGGTACGAGCAGTACTTC. Protein product: CASSLAANWYEQYF.